This is a list of T cell receptor beta chains from one sample in a study of T cells in Graves' hyperthyroidism and ophthalmopathy. Via MiXCR, TCRdb re-called the multiplex PCR reads, giving one row per CDR3 protein. The sample holds around 700,000 distinct CDR3 sequences, 15% to 20% seen once. Sequencing was done on a sample of blood. These receptors all come from a woman aged 45-65 years with Graves' hyperthyroidism that later progressed to Graves' ophthalmopathy. The CDR3 runs from the conserved cysteine through the conserved F or W. The D gene is left open where the match is weak. Size is stated for part of the rows, as once, few or many counts, or as a class when the clone is expanded.

abundance | d_gene | j_gene | v_gene | CDR3nt | CDR3aa
many | NA | TRBJ1-2 | TRBV2 | TGTGCCAGCAGCGAAGGGACAATCCATGGCTACACCTTC | CASSEGTIHGYTF
few | TRBD2 | TRBJ2-1 | TRBV18 | TGTGCCAGCTCTGTCACTAGCGGGGGGGCCCAGGAGCAGTTCTTC | CASSVTSGGAQEQFF
once | TRBD2 | TRBJ2-1 | TRBV18 | TGTGCCAGCTCACCAGCTAGCGGGGGGGCTTACAATGAGCAGTTCTTC | CASSPASGGAYNEQFF
many | TRBD1 | TRBJ2-3 | TRBV29-1 | TGCAGCGTTGAGTCCGGACAGGGACGGGGGGATACGCAGTATTTT | CSVESGQGRGDTQYF
NA | NA | TRBJ2-1 | TRBV4-1 | TGCGCCAGCAGCCATGGGGGTCTGGGAGCCAATGAGCAGTTCTTC | CASSHGGLGANEQFF
NA | NA | TRBJ1-5 | TRBV27 | TGTGCCAGCAGTTTATTGGCACAGGTGGAGCCCCAGCATTTT | CASSLLAQVEPQHF
many | NA | TRBJ1-1 | TRBV20-1 | TGCAGTGCTACAGGGGTCACTGAAGCTTTCTTT | CSATGVTEAFF
few | NA | TRBJ2-7 | TRBV5-1 | TGCGCCAGCAGCTTGGGGGTGAGGGGATCCTACGAGCAGTACTTC | CASSLGVRGSYEQYF
many | NA | TRBJ2-3 | TRBV7-6 | TGTGCCAGCAGCTTATCGGGGGCACCAGATACGCAGTATTTT | CASSLSGAPDTQYF
NA | NA | TRBJ1-2 | TRBV7-6 | TGTGCCAGCAGCTTAGACGCTTCCAACTACGGCTACACCTTC | CASSLDASNYGYTF
NA | TRBD1 | TRBJ2-7 | TRBV5-4 | TGTGCCAGCAGCTTGGCCGGGACAGGGCGCTCCTACGAGCAGTACTTC | CASSLAGTGRSYEQYF
few | NA | TRBJ1-5 | TRBV12-3/TRBV12-4 | TGTGCCAGCAGCCTTGAGACCGACGGAATCAATCAGCCCCAGCATTTT | CASSLETDGINQPQHF
NA | NA | TRBJ2-3 | TRBV7-3 | TGTGCCAGCAGCAATGCTGGTGCGGGGGCCACAGATACGCAGTATTTT | CASSNAGAGATDTQYF
few | TRBD1 | TRBJ2-7 | TRBV5-1 | TGCGCCAGCAGCTTGTCTGGGGACAGGGGGCGCGAGCAGTACTTC | CASSLSGDRGREQYF
NA | NA | TRBJ2-3 | TRBV5-1 | TGCGCCAGCAGCAATGGGGGAGATACGCAGTATTTT | CASSNGGDTQYF
many | NA | TRBJ1-1 | TRBV3-1 | TGTGCCGCCGCAAGTGGGAACACTGAAGCTTTCTTT | CAAASGNTEAFF
many | NA | TRBJ2-7 | TRBV11-2 | TGTGCCAGCAGCCCTTGGGCAGGGGTCACCTACGAGCAGTACTTC | CASSPWAGVTYEQYF
many | NA | TRBJ2-7 | TRBV6-2/TRBV6-3 | TGTGCCAGCGGCAGGGGCTACGAGCAGTACTTC | CASGRGYEQYF
NA | TRBD2 | TRBJ2-3 | TRBV12-3/TRBV12-4 | TGTGCCAGCAGTTTCATGGCTAGCGGGGTTATCACAGATACGCAGTATTTT | CASSFMASGVITDTQYF
many | NA | TRBJ1-5 | TRBV2 | TGTGCCAGCAGTGTTTCCGATTCGAGCAATCAGCCCCAGCATTTT | CASSVSDSSNQPQHF
NA | NA | TRBJ1-5 | TRBV24-1 | TGTGCCACCAGTGATTCTGGGGGCCCCGGTCAGCCCCAGCATTTT | CATSDSGGPGQPQHF
NA | NA | TRBJ2-1 | TRBV20-1 | TGCAGTGCCCCCGAACTAGAAATTGGATCCTACAATGAGCAGTTCTTC | CSAPELEIGSYNEQFF
NA | NA | TRBJ1-6 | TRBV27 | TGTGCCAGCAGTTTATTTTCGAGGACGAGCTCCTATAATTCACCCCTCCACTTT | CASSLFSRTSSYNSPLHF
NA | TRBD2 | TRBJ2-3 | TRBV7-9 | TGTGCCAGCAGCCCTACTTCCCTAGCGGGGGCCCTGGGGGATACGCAGTATTTT | CASSPTSLAGALGDTQYF